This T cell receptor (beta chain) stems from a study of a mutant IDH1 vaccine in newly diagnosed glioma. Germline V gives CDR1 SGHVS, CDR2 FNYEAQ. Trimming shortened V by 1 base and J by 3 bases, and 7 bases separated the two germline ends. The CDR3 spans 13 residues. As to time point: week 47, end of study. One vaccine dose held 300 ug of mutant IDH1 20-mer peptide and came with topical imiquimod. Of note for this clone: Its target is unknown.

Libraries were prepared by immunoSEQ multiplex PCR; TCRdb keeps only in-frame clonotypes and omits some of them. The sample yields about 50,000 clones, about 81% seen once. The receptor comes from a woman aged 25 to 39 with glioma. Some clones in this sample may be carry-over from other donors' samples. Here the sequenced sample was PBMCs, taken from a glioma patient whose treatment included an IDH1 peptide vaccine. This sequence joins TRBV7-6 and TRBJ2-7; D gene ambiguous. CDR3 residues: CASSLGTLYEQYF. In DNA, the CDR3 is TGTGCCAGCAGCTTAGGGACCCTCTACGAGCAGTACTTC.